This T cell receptor (beta chain) was profiled in a study of blood T cell repertoires in COVID-19. Some clones are missing from TCRdb's copy, which holds only in-frame ones; the method was immunoSEQ multiplex PCR. The sample contains fewer than 250,000 clones, approximately 83% of which appear only once. CDR1 is SEHNR, CDR2 FQNEAQ, per germline (reference sequence). Trimming cost V 5 bases and J 5 bases; bases outside gene matches: 12. The length of the CDR3 is 17 residues. The clonotype comes from a middle-aged woman with acute COVID-19. The specimen sequenced was PBMCs or T cells enriched from blood (not recorded which). V and J are TRBV7-9 and TRBJ2-1; 10 nucleotides match TRBD1. The CDR3 loop is CASSPRQGARGNNEQFF. The DNA of the CDR3 is TGTGCCAGCAGCCCAAGACAGGGGGCGAGAGGGAACAATGAGCAGTTCTTC. The variable domain in full, with the rest retrieved from reference TRBV7-9 and TRBJ2-1, is DTGVSQNPRHKITKRGQNVTFRCDPISEHNRLYWYRQTLGQGPEFLTYFQNEAQLEKSRLLSDRFSAERPKGSFSTLEIQRTEQGDSAMYLCASSPRQGARGNNEQFFGPGTRLTVL.